The present TCR beta chain was sequenced within a study of blood T cell repertoires in COVID-19. Background on the study: Acute-phase and convalescent COVID-19 samples originated in the United States, Italy and Spain.

This clone occurred a few times. This sample also contains other DNA sequences that code for the same CDR3. This CDR3 is 17 amino acids long. Germline V gene lookup returns CDR1 LGHNA and CDR2 YSLEER. Trimming took off 0 bases at V and 1 base at J, with 13 bases between the two ends. Ages ranged from about 18 to 89 years, with residence in approximately 25 US areas. Allocation to cohorts depended on clinical history reported by the participants. Original methodology: Amplification of reference gene primers was used by the study to estimate nucleated cell counts. Some clones are missing from TCRdb's copy, which holds only in-frame ones; the method was immunoSEQ multiplex PCR. V and J calls and clone size are given by that table; D and trimming were obtained from the DNA. The table includes 300,000 or so clones, roughly 87% detected once.

The sample consisted of PBMCs or T cells enriched from blood (not recorded which). The chain joins TRBV4-3 to TRBJ1-5; TRBD1 is a possible D gene (5 bases). This sequence originates from a woman aged 25 to 39 who had recovered from COVID-19. CDR3 region: CASSQDPQGGSNQPQHF. The CDR3 DNA reads TGCGCCAGCAGCCAAGACCCGCAGGGAGGAAGCAATCAGCCCCAGCATTTT.